Sequencing of this T cell receptor (beta chain) was carried out in a study of the immune and genomic landscape of osteosarcoma (dated by TCRdb to about 2020). With respect to the entire study: The overall cohort included 50 or so pediatric and adult patients with high-grade osteosarcoma, and the median age at diagnosis was 27 years (range roughly 5-81). Poor-risk disease was overrepresented in the cohort, as 73% of patients had an unfavorable pathologic response to standard therapy and 67% had died. In the overall cohort, 45% to 65% of patients were male, and 77% had localized disease at diagnosis. Osteosarcoma specimens were profiled with whole genome, RNA and T-cell receptor sequencing plus immunohistochemistry and reverse phase protein arrays so that immunogenic potential could be defined. To characterize the osteosarcoma immunogenomic landscape, TCR sequencing results were integrated with transcriptome, protein array and immunostaining data. The study aimed to explain the limited clinical activity of immune checkpoint inhibitors in osteosarcoma. Each of a few patients provided a couple of samples from the same tumor site. The study at large found these results: In five cases, a single hyperexpanded clone dominated the repertoire, and each of these five cases had fewer than 100 T-cell clonotypes. TCR productive clonality was higher in the immune-hot C3 cluster than the cold C1 cluster but still low overall. Productive TCR clonality was found to be low overall, with an average of 0.09 and a maximum of 0.3, which suggested limited T-cell clonal expansion. Clonality benchmarks were derived from external normal skin and healthy peripheral blood data rather than from matched normal tissue. Matched blood was collected from only a couple of patients, alongside the frozen tumor specimens. Sample size was not determined by any statistical method, because osteosarcoma is rare and all possible samples were collected.

In this sample, this clone turned up a few times. Its recognized antigen is unknown. Per-base quality was not reported, and no clone a single base away is much larger than it. The tumors sampled were post-treatment primary, local recurrence and metastasis specimens taken from patients with a poor prognosis. TCR beta chain CDR3 regions were immunosequenced using the ImmunoSEQ Assay (Adaptive Biotechnologies). The source study handled its data this way. The ImmunoSEQ Analyzer platform was used to export TCRB rearrangements, read counts, read proportions and gene usage. T-cell clonality was calculated from productive rearrangements as 1 minus Pielou's evenness. In the clonal space homeostasis analysis, clonotypes were binned as rare, small, medium, large or hyperexpanded (0.01 to 1 of the repertoire). TCR productive clonality was compared across immune clusters C1, C2 and C3 using the Wilcoxon rank sum test. TCRdb obtained this table from immuneACCESS and retained in-frame rearrangements with V and J assigned. These tables miss some clones; where compared with another copy, unresolved V genes account for less than half of the shortfall, and the remainder is unexplained. From that table come the V and J calls and clone size; the DNA was used to work out D and trimming. The sample contains 1,300 or so clones, 70% to 85% of them found a single time. The ten largest clones take up more than 8% of the sample.

Per the germline V gene, KGHSY is the CDR1 and FQNENV is the CDR2. At the junction V is shortened by 3 bases and J by 7 bases; bases outside the gene matches: 8. Counted from cysteine to phenylalanine, this CDR3 has 15 amino acids. This entry keeps only the CDR3 DNA: 45 bases, framed from base 1. Sequenced input: primary tumor tissue from the femur. The sample's cell subset or site label, in plain terms: resected primary osteosarcoma tumor. The receptor comes from a man aged 25-45 years with osteosarcoma. The age is the age at diagnosis. The rearrangement combines TRBV16 with TRBJ1-4, with 7 bases matching TRBD1. CDR3 reads: CASSQQGGGREKLFF. The bases read TGTGCCAGCAGCCAGCAGGGGGGCGGTCGTGAAAAACTGTTTTTT.